The following is a T cell receptor (beta chain) sequence with its context. What it binds is not known. The CDR3 loop spans 14 amino acids. Germline lookup yields CDR1 MNHEY and CDR2 SVGAGI. V dropped 7 bases and J dropped 4; count of bases not matched to a gene: 5. Libraries were prepared by immunoSEQ multiplex PCR; TCRdb keeps only in-frame clonotypes and omits some of them. The sample comprises 360,000 or so clones, about 89% of which are singletons, and approximately 1.9% rests with the top ten. Treatment reported: some 20 received Ad26.COV2.S at low or high dose, single or two shots; a few received placebo; per-sample allocation not given. Samples came from day 63 after the first vaccine or placebo injection. The sample is drawn from a study of Ad26.COV2.S vaccination and SARS-CoV-2 variants. Study context: Donor joined the COV1001 Ad26.COV2.S trial arm. Each vaccinee took Ad26.COV2.S intramuscularly, once or twice 56 days apart. Broader study findings: Vaccine recipients posted higher spike-specific TCR breadth than their placebo counterparts.

This chain connects TRBV6-5 to TRBJ2-7, with 12 bases aligning to TRBD2. The material sequenced was peripheral blood, taken in a trial of Ad26.COV2.S vaccine versus placebo. This receptor was obtained from a person between 18 and 59 years old who received the Ad26.COV2.S COVID-19 vaccine or a placebo. The CDR3 is CASIRTSGIYEQYF. CDR3 in DNA: TGTGCCAGCATACGGACTAGCGGGATTTACGAGCAGTACTTC.